A single sample gave rise to the 17 T cell receptor beta chains below, sequenced in a study of monozygotic twins with inflammatory bowel disease. TCRdb reprocessed the 5' RACE reads and stores each CDR3 protein as one record, lacking DNA. The sample holds a few hundred thousand distinct CDR3 sequences. The sample comprised blood. All receptors derive from a human donor with ulcerative colitis or Crohn's disease, or a healthy co-twin of an affected twin (not recorded which).

CDR3 sequence reads: CASSQELAGAKTDTQYF. The chain links TRBV4-2 to TRBJ2-3; TCRdb reports TRBD1, a call that lacks DNA to check it against. Looked up from germline, CDR1 is LGHNA and CDR2 is YNFKEQ. The CDR3 is 17 residues long.

The chain recombines TRBV4-3 with TRBJ2-7; TCRdb selects TRBD1, and the lack of DNA leaves this call unchecked. The CDR3 extends over 16 amino acids. CDR1 and CDR2 (germline): LGHNA, YSLEER. The CDR3 is CASSQVGRDSLYEQYF.

The V gene is TRBV21-1, the J gene TRBJ2-3; TCRdb picks TRBD1, but there is no DNA to check that call. TRBV21-1 is a pseudogene locus. The CDR3 is 16 residues long. The CDR3 here is CASRDGGTRRTDTQYF.

The chain carries TRBV28 and TRBJ2-6; there is no DNA to check the TCRdb D call of TRBD1. Germline CDR1 reads MDHEN; CDR2 reads SYDVKM. The CDR3 extends over 18 amino acids. CDR3 amino acids: CASSSLWGVKSGANVLTF. Full variable domain (missing parts from reference TRBV28 and TRBJ2-6): DVKVTQSSRYLVKRTGEKVFLECVQDMDHENMFWYRQDPGLGLRLIYFSYDVKMKEKGDIPEGYSVSREKKERFSLILESASTNQTSMYLCASSSLWGVKSGANVLTFGAGSRLTVL.

The genes are TRBV24-1 and TRBJ1-3. This CDR3 has 13 residues. The V gene's germline CDR1 is KGHDR and CDR2 SFDVKD. The CDR3 protein is CATQGYSGNTIYF.

This rearrangement joins TRBV6-5 to TRBJ2-3; the D call of TRBD1 rests on TCRdb alone, since no DNA is present to check it. Germline lookup yields CDR1 MNHEY and CDR2 SVGAGI. The CDR3 spans 14 residues. The CDR3 sequence: CASSYVPGGDTQYF.

The gene calls are TRBV20-1 and TRBJ1-4; the D gene TCRdb calls, TRBD1, cannot be checked with no DNA. The CDR3 covers 18 residues. The germline V gene encodes CDR1 DFQATT and CDR2 SNEGSKA (reference sequence). The CDR3 sequence is CSALSPPGQTATNEKLFF.

V is TRBV20-1 and J is TRBJ2-7. The CDR3 is 12 amino acids. The germline gives CDR1 DFQATT, CDR2 SNEGSKA (reference sequence). The CDR3 reads CSARQDSYEQYF.

V and J are TRBV30 and TRBJ1-1. The CDR3 totals 14 residues. Germline CDR1 is GTSNPN and CDR2 is SVGIG (reference sequence). CDR3 residues: CAWRGTTPSAEAFF. Full variable domain (outside the CDR3, taken from reference TRBV30 and TRBJ1-1): SQTIHQWPATLVQPVGSPLSLECTVEGTSNPNLYWYRQAAGRGLQLLFYSVGIGQISSEVPQNLSASRPQDRQFILSSKKLLLSDSGFYLCAWRGTTPSAEAFFGQGTRLTVV.

V is TRBV6-2 or TRBV6-3 and J is TRBJ2-7; TCRdb outputs TRBD2, but without DNA this stays unchecked. Germline assignment: CDR1 MNHEY and CDR2 SVGEGT. The CDR3 has 12 amino acids. CDR3 region: CAGGLAGDEQYF.

This chain uses TRBV5-1 with TRBJ2-7. Germline-derived CDR1 and CDR2 are SGHRS and YFSETQ. The CDR3 totals 16 residues. The CDR3 protein is CASSLIDGGGSYEQYF.

The J gene is TRBJ1-2, the V gene TRBV18. The CDR3 has 14 residues. Germline V gene sequence: CDR1 KGHSH, CDR2 LQKENI. The CDR3 loop is CASSPTTKGYGYTF.

This rearrangement joins TRBV7-8 to TRBJ2-5; TCRdb selects TRBD2, and the lack of DNA leaves this call unchecked. The CDR3 sequence is 17 residues long. Germline V gives CDR1 SGHVS, CDR2 FQNEAQ. CDR3 loop: CASSDRTSGEAQETQYF. Full variable domain (outside the CDR3, taken from reference TRBV7-8 and TRBJ2-5): GAGVSQSPRYKVAKRGQDVALRCDPISGHVSLFWYQQALGQGPEFLTYFQNEAQLDKSGLPSDRFFAERPEGSVSTLKIQRTQQEDSAVYLCASSDRTSGEAQETQYFGPGTRLLVL.

The J gene is TRBJ2-7, the V gene TRBV28. Germline V gene sequence: CDR1 MDHEN, CDR2 SYDVKM. CDR3 length: 12 amino acids. CDR3 region: CASSSWGYEQYF. Combining the CDR3 with reference TRBV28 and TRBJ2-7 gives the whole variable domain DVKVTQSSRYLVKRTGEKVFLECVQDMDHENMFWYRQDPGLGLRLIYFSYDVKMKEKGDIPEGYSVSREKKERFSLILESASTNQTSMYLCASSSWGYEQYFGPGTRLTVT.

The V call is TRBV27, the J call TRBJ1-1. Germline V gives CDR1 MNHEY, CDR2 SMNVEV (reference sequence). CDR3 size: 16 residues. CDR3 amino acids: CASSLLQTSALSEAFF.

The J gene is TRBJ2-1, the V gene TRBV5-1; there is no DNA to check the TCRdb D call of TRBD2. Looked up from germline, CDR1 is SGHRS and CDR2 is YFSETQ. CDR3 size: 14 residues. The CDR3 reads CASSLVRAAEEQFF.

CDR3 sequence reads: CASSPTGVQPQHF. This chain connects TRBV7-9 to TRBJ1-5; without DNA, the TCRdb call of TRBD1 cannot be checked. Germline CDR1 reads SEHNR; CDR2 reads FQNEAQ (reference sequence). There are 13 residues in the CDR3.